This TCR beta chain was captured by sequencing in a study of blood T cells in healthy people across ages. Study-wide points: In long-lived donors, naive CD4+ cell counts and diversity exceeded those of aged donors.

Germline V CDR1 and CDR2: SGHRS, YFSETQ. V lost 4 bases to trimming and J lost 0 bases, with 11 bases between them. This CDR3 is built from 14 residues. This clonotype was detected a few times. What it binds is unknown. A J-beta primer mix and a sample-barcoded 5' primer were used in a second PCR of about 7 to 11 cycles. In TCRdb, the 5' RACE reads were re-called with MiXCR into one record per CDR3 protein. The sample includes about 1,500,000 distinct CDR3 sequences, roughly 28% of them seen just once. The source material was blood. The gene calls are TRBV5-1 and TRBJ2-7; no definite D call. The TCR originated in a woman in her 30s in good health. CDR3 sequence: CASSVRSLSYEQYF. The CDR3 nucleotides read TGCGCCAGCAGCGTCAGAAGTCTCTCCTACGAGCAGTACTTC.